The 9 T cell receptor beta chains in this list originate from one sample, sequenced in a study of blood T cells in healthy people across ages. With a J-beta primer mix and a sample-barcoded 5' primer, a second PCR ran 7 to 11 cycles. In TCRdb, the 5' RACE reads were re-called with MiXCR into one record per CDR3 protein. This repertoire shows over a million distinct CDR3 sequences, under 55% found once; its top ten account for approximately 17%. The sequencing sample was made of blood. The receptors here all came from a woman aged 55 to 70 in good health.

This clonotype was counted many times. The rearrangement joins TRBV5-1 to TRBJ2-3; 7 positions agree with TRBD2. The length of the CDR3 is 13 residues. The J segment lost 8 bases and the V segment lost 1 base, leaving 4 bases of the junction unmatched. The germline gives CDR1 SGHRS, CDR2 YFSETQ. CDR3 region: CASSLPGLSTQYF. The CDR3 coding sequence is TGCGCCAGCAGCTTGCCGGGACTATCTACGCAGTATTTT.

The rearrangement links TRBV20-1 to TRBJ2-5; D is undetermined. This CDR3 is built from 11 residues. Trimming took off 0 bases at V and 11 bases at J, with 10 bases between the two ends. From germline, CDR1 is DFQATT and CDR2 SNEGSKA (reference sequence). The CDR3 coding sequence is TGCAGTGCTAGAGATCCCCCTCAGCAGTACTTC. Translating it yields CSARDPPQQYF.

As for this clonotype: At one end the junction does not follow the germline gene, possibly because of a read error. The V and J genes are TRBV24-1 and TRBJ2-1, with a weak D call TRBD1 (6 bases). This CDR3 contains 15 residues. From germline, CDR1 is KGHDR and CDR2 SFDVKD. The CDR3: CATSGGPTSYSEQFF. The CDR3 DNA reads TGTGCCACCAGTGGGGGGCCTACATCCTACAGTGAGCAGTTCTTC.

This clonotype has only a few counts. The chain links TRBV5-1 to TRBJ1-1, with D uncertain. The CDR3 is 14 amino acids. Trimming stripped 4 bases from V and 5 bases from J, with 15 bases between. Germline CDR1 is SGHRS and CDR2 is YFSETQ. CDR3 sequence (DNA): TGCGCCAGCAGCGCCCAAACCTCCGGTACTGAAGCTTTCTTT. This encodes CASSAQTSGTEAFF. Using reference TRBV5-1 and TRBJ1-1 for the parts outside the CDR3, the full variable domain is KAGVTQTPRYLIKTRGQQVTLSCSPISGHRSVSWYQQTPGQGLQFLFEYFSETQRNKGNFPGRFSGRQFSNSRSEMNVSTLELGDSALYLCASSAQTSGTEAFFGQGTRLTVV.

V is TRBV7-2 and J is TRBJ1-2; TRBD1 matches 8 bases. The V gene's germline CDR1 is SGHTA and CDR2 FQGNSA. V dropped 6 bases and J dropped 8; count of bases not matched to a gene: 11. This CDR3 is built from 14 residues. This CDR3 reads CASSTSRGREGYTF. In DNA form, the CDR3 reads TGTGCCAGCAGTACCTCCAGGGGGCGCGAAGGCTACACCTTC.

This clonotype was observed many times. The gene calls are TRBV4-1 and TRBJ2-3; D is unclear. Germline values: CDR1 MGHRA, CDR2 YSYEKL. The CDR3 consists of 12 residues. Trimming stripped 1 base from V and 6 bases from J, with 5 bases between. In DNA, the CDR3 is TGCGCCAGCAGCCAAGTGCGCGATACGCAGTATTTT. Translation gives CASSQVRDTQYF.

V is TRBV29-1 and J is TRBJ2-1; 11 bases are a match to TRBD1. V shed 4 bases, J shed 6 bases, and the junction held 8 bases outside the gene matches. The CDR3 is 15 residues long. Germline CDR1 SQVTM, CDR2 ANQGSEA. The CDR3 is CSVGGGTGGFNEQFF. CDR3 in DNA: TGCAGCGTTGGGGGGGGGACAGGGGGATTCAATGAGCAGTTCTTC.

This clonotype was recorded once. This chain uses TRBV20-1 with TRBJ2-4, with TRBD2 as a possible D gene (5 bases). Germline assignment: CDR1 DFQATT and CDR2 SNEGSKA (reference sequence). Trimming left V 4 bases short and J 7 bases short, with 11 bases between. This CDR3 is 12 amino acids long. The CDR3 region has the DNA TGCAGTGCTAAGGGCCCGGGGAACATTCAGTACTTC. Residues: CSAKGPGNIQYF.

CDR3 in DNA: TGTGCCAGCAGCATTATACTAGCTGATAGCTCCTACAATGAGCAGTTCTTC. It encodes CASSIILADSSYNEQFF. The chain joins TRBV5-6 to TRBJ2-1, with D maybe TRBD2 (6 bases). V was shortened by 4 bases and J by 0 bases, with 17 bases between the two germline ends. Germline lookup yields CDR1 SGHDT and CDR2 YYEEEE. The CDR3 is 17 amino acids.